This entry is about one T cell receptor (beta chain). Its target is not known. This sample was taken from a study of T-cell memory formation after mild COVID-19. Overall study findings and caveats: There were some responding clones in pre-infection memory, which suggested that cross-reactive memory had joined.

Employing constant-segment primers, 5'RACE generated TCR alpha and TCR beta cDNA libraries bearing sample barcodes and UMIs. TCRdb reanalysed the 5' RACE reads using MiXCR and keeps one entry per CDR3 protein. This table has about 400,000 distinct CDR3 sequences, around 15% appearing once. The CDR3 totals 15 residues. Germline V CDR1 and CDR2: SGHTA, FQGTGA. Trimming pared 5 bases from V and 8 bases from J, leaving 19 bases between. Sequenced input: PBMCs or a T cell subset sorted from them (not recorded which). The source of this sequence is a man between 18 and 29 years old who had mild COVID-19 (a few samples of this study predate the infection). Cell type and time point are not known. V gene TRBV7-3 combines with J gene TRBJ2-1, with D possibly TRBD1 on 5 matching bases. Here the CDR3 reads CASSPGQGISHEQFF. CDR3 nucleotide sequence: TGTGCCAGCAGCCCCGGCCAGGGAATCTCCCATGAGCAGTTCTTC.